These T cell receptor beta chains were read from a single sample in a study of regulatory T cells in long-lasting Graves disease. Using its own MiXCR run on the multiplex PCR reads, TCRdb lists one record per CDR3 protein. The sample lists around 500,000 distinct CDR3 sequences, 15% to 20% occurring once. The same data also went into a second study, on T cells in Graves' hyperthyroidism and ophthalmopathy.

This sample comprised peripheral blood mononuclear cells (PBMCs), obtained at new diagnosis, from a patient treated with antithyroid drugs. Source of these receptors: a woman aged 35 to 59 with Graves disease. CDR3s include the opening cysteine and the closing phenylalanine or tryptophan. The D gene is left open where the match is weak. Clone size is given for some rows only: seen once, a few or many times, or a class if the clone is expanded.

v_call: TRBV6-9
j_call: TRBJ2-4
d_call: NA
clone_size: NA
cdr3_nt: TGTGCCAGCAGTTCGGACACCAGGAGTCTGGCCAAAAACATTCAGTACTTC
cdr3_aa: CASSSDTRSLAKNIQYF

v_call: TRBV4-2
j_call: TRBJ2-3
d_call: NA
clone_size: NA
cdr3_nt: TGTGCCAGCAGCCAAGTTGGACAGAAAACAGATACGCAGTATTTT
cdr3_aa: CASSQVGQKTDTQYF

v_call: TRBV12-5
j_call: TRBJ2-5
d_call: NA
clone_size: NA
cdr3_nt: TGTGCTAGTGGTTCGGGACTGGCGGGAGAGACCCAGTACTTC
cdr3_aa: CASGSGLAGETQYF

v_call: TRBV5-4
j_call: TRBJ1-1
d_call: NA
clone_size: NA
cdr3_nt: TGTGCCAGCAGCCATACAGGCCCCACTGAAGCTTTCTTT
cdr3_aa: CASSHTGPTEAFF

v_call: TRBV28
j_call: TRBJ1-1
d_call: NA
clone_size: many
cdr3_nt: TGTGCCAGCAGTTTATCTGGCAGGGAGAACACTGAAGCTTTCTTT
cdr3_aa: CASSLSGRENTEAFF

v_call: TRBV6-1
j_call: TRBJ2-3
d_call: TRBD2
clone_size: NA
cdr3_nt: TGTGCCAGCAGTGAAATGAGCGGGGGGGCAAATACGCAGTATTTT
cdr3_aa: CASSEMSGGANTQYF

v_call: TRBV5-1
j_call: TRBJ2-1
d_call: NA
clone_size: many
cdr3_nt: TGCGCCAGCAGCGTGGGAAGCACCCACAATGAGCAGTTCTTC
cdr3_aa: CASSVGSTHNEQFF

v_call: TRBV3-1
j_call: TRBJ2-2
d_call: NA
clone_size: NA
cdr3_nt: TGTGCCAGCAGACAAGACCCTGTCACCGGGGAGCTGTTTTTT
cdr3_aa: CASRQDPVTGELFF

v_call: TRBV6-1
j_call: TRBJ1-5
d_call: TRBD1
clone_size: many
cdr3_nt: TGTGCCAGCAGTGCCGGGACAGCACTTAGCAATCAGCCCCAGCATTTT
cdr3_aa: CASSAGTALSNQPQHF

v_call: TRBV7-6
j_call: TRBJ1-1
d_call: NA
clone_size: few
cdr3_nt: TGTGCCAGCAGCTTAGGCCGAGGGGAGGCGGACACTGAAGCTTTCTTT
cdr3_aa: CASSLGRGEADTEAFF